A single sample gave rise to the 8 T cell receptor beta chains below, sequenced in a study of blood T cell repertoires in COVID-19. The data were produced by immunoSEQ multiplex PCR, yet TCRdb's version contains in-frame clones alone and is incomplete. Among some 350,000 clones listed, roughly 87% were seen once. Specimen: PBMCs or T cells enriched from blood (not recorded which). The receptors were sampled from a woman younger than 45 who had recovered from COVID-19.

The chain carries TRBV27 and TRBJ1-1, with D perhaps TRBD1 (5 bases). V dropped 4 bases and J dropped 4 bases, with 16 bases sitting between them. The CDR3 has 15 residues. Germline-derived CDR1 and CDR2 are MNHEY and SMNVEV (reference sequence). In DNA, the CDR3 is TGTGCCAGCAGTTACAGGACGACGGGGGGCACTGAAGCTTTCTTT. Residues: CASSYRTTGGTEAFF.

The rearrangement uses TRBV5-1 and TRBJ2-3; 8 nucleotides agree with TRBD1. The V gene's germline CDR1 is SGHRS and CDR2 YFSETQ. Trimming removed 3 bases from V and 2 bases from J; junction bases left unmatched: 5. This CDR3 comprises 15 residues. The CDR3 sequence: CASSYQQGVTDTQYF. The CDR3 DNA is TGCGCCAGCAGCTACCAACAGGGGGTCACAGATACGCAGTATTTT.

The chain is built from TRBV6-1 and TRBJ2-7; D might be TRBD1 (5 bases). The V end lost 3 bases, the J end lost 3 bases, and 9 bases lay between the germline ends. Germline V CDR1 and CDR2: MNHNS, SASEGT. The CDR3 has 13 residues. This chain's CDR3 is CASSEDKIYEQYF. DNA of the CDR3: TGTGCCAGCAGTGAGGACAAGATCTACGAGCAGTACTTC.

The gene calls are TRBV12-3 or TRBV12-4 and TRBJ2-5; 10 bases line up with TRBD2. With 9 bases clipped from V and 4 bases from J, the junction kept 5 bases outside the gene matches. CDR3 length: 13 residues. The CDR3 nucleotides are TGTGCCAGTTTAATAGCGGGAGGAGAGACCCAGTACTTC. This encodes CASLIAGGETQYF.

The genes are TRBV20-1 and TRBJ1-2; D not resolved. Trimming cost V 6 bases and J 2 bases, with 7 bases left between them. This CDR3 region has 11 residues. Per germline, CDR1 DFQATT and CDR2 SNEGSKA (reference sequence). CDR3 sequence reads: CSATVNYGYTF. For the CDR3, the DNA is TGCAGTGCCACTGTAAACTATGGCTACACCTTC.

The chain recombines TRBV2 with TRBJ2-7, with 8 bases fitting TRBD1. CDR1 is SNHLY, CDR2 FYNNEI, per germline. This CDR3 region has 15 residues. V was pared by 7 bases and J by 2 bases, with 10 bases of the junction left unmatched. Here the CDR3 DNA reads TGTGCCAGCACCAGGACAGGGAACAGGGCCTACGAGCAGTACTTC. This gives the protein CASTRTGNRAYEQYF.

The chain combines TRBV5-1 with TRBJ2-1; 7 nucleotides match TRBD2. Germline CDR1 reads SGHRS; CDR2 reads YFSETQ. The junction had 5 bases not matched to a gene; V was cut back by 2 bases and J by 6 bases. The CDR3 extends over 14 amino acids. CDR3 in DNA: TGCGCCAGCAGCTTACAAGCGGGGTCCAATGAGCAGTTCTTC. It yields the protein CASSLQAGSNEQFF.

The gene calls are TRBV28 and TRBJ2-7; TRBD2 matches at 9 bases. Germline V gene lookup returns CDR1 MDHEN and CDR2 SYDVKM. The CDR3 consists of 15 residues. Trimming took 3 bases from V and 1 from J; bases not matched to a gene: 4. As DNA, the CDR3 is TGTGCCAGCAGTTTTTCGAGCGGGAGGTCCTACGAGCAGTACTTC. Protein: CASSFSSGRSYEQYF.